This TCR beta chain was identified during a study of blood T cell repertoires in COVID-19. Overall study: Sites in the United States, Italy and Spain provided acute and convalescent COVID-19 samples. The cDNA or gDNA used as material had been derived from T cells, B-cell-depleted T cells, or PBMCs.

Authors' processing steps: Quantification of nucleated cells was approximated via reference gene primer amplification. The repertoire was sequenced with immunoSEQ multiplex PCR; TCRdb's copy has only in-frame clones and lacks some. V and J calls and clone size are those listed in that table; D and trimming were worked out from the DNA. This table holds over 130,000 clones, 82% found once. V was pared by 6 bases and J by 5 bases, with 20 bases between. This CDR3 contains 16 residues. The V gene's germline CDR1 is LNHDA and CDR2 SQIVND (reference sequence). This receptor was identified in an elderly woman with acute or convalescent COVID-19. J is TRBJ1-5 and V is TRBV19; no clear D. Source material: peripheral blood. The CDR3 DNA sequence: TGTGCCAGTAGCCCCGCTGGTGGAGGGAAATATCAGCCCCAGCATTTT. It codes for CASSPAGGGKYQPQHF.